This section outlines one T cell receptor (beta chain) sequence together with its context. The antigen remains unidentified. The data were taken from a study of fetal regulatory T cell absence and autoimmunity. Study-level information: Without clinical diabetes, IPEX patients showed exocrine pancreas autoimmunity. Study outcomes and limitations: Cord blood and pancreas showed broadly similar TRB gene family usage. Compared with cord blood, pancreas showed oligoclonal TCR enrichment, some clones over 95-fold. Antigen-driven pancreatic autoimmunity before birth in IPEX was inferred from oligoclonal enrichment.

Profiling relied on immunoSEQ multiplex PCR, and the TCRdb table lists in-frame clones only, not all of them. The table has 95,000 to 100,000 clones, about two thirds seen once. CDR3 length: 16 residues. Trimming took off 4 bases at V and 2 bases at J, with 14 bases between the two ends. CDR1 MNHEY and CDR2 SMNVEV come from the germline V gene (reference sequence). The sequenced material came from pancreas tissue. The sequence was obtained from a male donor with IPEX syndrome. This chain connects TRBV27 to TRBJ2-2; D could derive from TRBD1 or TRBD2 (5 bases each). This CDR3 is CASSSGWGSNTGELFF. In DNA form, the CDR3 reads TGTGCCAGCAGTTCCGGGTGGGGGAGTAACACCGGGGAGCTGTTTTTT.